The T cell receptor beta chain described here comes from a study of identical twins. Whole-study results and caveats: Invariant cells of the MAIT and iNKT types might have partly distorted the zero-insertion analyses.

For this clonotype: The target antigen is unknown.

The CDR3 length is 16 residues. Trimming cost V 3 bases and J 0 bases; bases outside gene matches: 8. Via MiXCR, TCRdb re-called the 5' RACE reads, giving one row per CDR3 protein. The repertoire consists of about 520,000 distinct CDR3 sequences, with approximately 22% occurring once and the leading ten covering around 1%. This sample also appeared in a second study, on T cells expressing NK-cell markers.

Sequencing was carried out using CD4+ T cells sorted from blood. V gene TRBV12-3 or TRBV12-4 combines with J gene TRBJ2-7; 7 bases align to TRBD2. The TCR was taken from a woman aged 18-35 years in good health. The CDR3: CASSLASGTNSYEQYF. The CDR3 region has the DNA TGTGCCAGCAGTTTGGCTAGCGGAACTAACTCCTACGAGCAGTACTTC.